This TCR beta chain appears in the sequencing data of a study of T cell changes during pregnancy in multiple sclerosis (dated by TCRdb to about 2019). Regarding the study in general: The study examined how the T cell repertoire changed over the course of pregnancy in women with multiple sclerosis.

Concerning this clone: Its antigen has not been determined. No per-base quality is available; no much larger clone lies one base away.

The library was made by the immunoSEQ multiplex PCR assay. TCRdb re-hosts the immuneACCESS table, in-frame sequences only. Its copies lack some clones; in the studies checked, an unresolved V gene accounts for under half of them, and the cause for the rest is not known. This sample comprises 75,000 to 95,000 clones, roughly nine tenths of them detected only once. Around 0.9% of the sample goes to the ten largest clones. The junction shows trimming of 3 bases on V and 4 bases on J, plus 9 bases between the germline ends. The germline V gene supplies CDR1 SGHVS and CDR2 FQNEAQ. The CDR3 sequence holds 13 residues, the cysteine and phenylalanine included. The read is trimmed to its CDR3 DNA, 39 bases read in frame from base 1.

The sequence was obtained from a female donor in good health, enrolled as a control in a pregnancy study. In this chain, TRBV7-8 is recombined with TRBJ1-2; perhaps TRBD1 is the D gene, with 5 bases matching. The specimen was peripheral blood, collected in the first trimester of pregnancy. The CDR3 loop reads CASSFSGGYGYTF. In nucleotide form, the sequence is TGTGCCAGCAGCTTCTCCGGGGGCTATGGCTACACCTTC.